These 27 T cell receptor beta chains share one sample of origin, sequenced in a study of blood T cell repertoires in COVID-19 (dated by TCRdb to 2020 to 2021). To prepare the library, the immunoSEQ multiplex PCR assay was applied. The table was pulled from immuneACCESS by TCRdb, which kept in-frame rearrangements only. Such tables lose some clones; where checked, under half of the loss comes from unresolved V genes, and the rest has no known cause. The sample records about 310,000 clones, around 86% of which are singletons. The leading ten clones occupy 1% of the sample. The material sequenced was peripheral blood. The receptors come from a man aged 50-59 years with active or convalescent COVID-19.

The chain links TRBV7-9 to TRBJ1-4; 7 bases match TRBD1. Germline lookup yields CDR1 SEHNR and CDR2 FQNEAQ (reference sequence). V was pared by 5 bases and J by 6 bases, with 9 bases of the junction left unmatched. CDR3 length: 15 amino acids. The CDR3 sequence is CASSPRAGTDEKLFF. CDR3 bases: TGTGCCAGCAGCCCTAGGGCCGGGACAGATGAAAAACTGTTTTTT.

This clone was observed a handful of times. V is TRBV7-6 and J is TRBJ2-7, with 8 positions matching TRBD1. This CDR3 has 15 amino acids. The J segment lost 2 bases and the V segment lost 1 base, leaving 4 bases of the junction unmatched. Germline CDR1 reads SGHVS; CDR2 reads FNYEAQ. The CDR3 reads CASSLGETGAYEQYF. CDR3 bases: TGTGCCAGCAGCTTAGGTGAGACAGGGGCCTACGAGCAGTACTTC.

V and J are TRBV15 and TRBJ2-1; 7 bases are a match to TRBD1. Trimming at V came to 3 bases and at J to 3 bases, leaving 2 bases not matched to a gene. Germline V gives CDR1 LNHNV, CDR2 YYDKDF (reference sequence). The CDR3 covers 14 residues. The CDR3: CATSRDRLYNEQFF. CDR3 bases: TGTGCCACCAGCAGGGACAGGCTCTACAATGAGCAGTTCTTC.

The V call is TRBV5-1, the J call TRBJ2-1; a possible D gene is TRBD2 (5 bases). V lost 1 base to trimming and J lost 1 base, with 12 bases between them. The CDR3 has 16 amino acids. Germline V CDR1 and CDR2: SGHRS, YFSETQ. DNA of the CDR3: TGCGCCAGCAGCTTGTCCCCCGAGCGGTCCTACAATGAGCAGTTCTTC. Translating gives CASSLSPERSYNEQFF.

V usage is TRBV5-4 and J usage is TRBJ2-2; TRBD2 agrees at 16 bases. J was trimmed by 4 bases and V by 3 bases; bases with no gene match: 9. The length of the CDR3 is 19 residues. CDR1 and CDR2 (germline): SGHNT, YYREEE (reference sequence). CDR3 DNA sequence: TGTGCCAGCAGCTCCTCGCCGGGACTAGCGGGAGGGCTCACCGGGGAGCTGTTTTTT. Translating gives CASSSSPGLAGGLTGELFF.

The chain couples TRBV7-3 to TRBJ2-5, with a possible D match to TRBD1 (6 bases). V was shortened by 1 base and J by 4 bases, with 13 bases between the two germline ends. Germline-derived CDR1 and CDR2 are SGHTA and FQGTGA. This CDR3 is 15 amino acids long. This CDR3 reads CASSLKSGAVETQYF. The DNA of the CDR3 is TGTGCCAGCAGCTTAAAGTCAGGGGCTGTAGAGACCCAGTACTTC.

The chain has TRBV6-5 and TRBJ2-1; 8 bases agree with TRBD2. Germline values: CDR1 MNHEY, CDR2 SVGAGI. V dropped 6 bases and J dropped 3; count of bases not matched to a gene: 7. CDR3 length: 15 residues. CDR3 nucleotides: TGTGCCAGCAGAGGAGCGGGAGTATTCTACAATGAGCAGTTCTTC. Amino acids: CASRGAGVFYNEQFF.

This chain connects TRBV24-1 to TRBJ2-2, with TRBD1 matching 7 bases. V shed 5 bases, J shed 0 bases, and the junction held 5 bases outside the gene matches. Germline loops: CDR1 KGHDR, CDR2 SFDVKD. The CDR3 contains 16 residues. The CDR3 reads CATSGQTGSNTGELFF. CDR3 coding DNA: TGTGCCACCAGTGGCCAGACAGGGTCGAACACCGGGGAGCTGTTTTTT.

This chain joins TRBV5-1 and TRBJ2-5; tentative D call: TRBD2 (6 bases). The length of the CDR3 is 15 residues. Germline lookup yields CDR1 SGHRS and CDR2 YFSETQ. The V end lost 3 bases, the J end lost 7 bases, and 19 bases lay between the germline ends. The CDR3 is CASSSNRLVGRTQYF. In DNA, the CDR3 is TGCGCCAGCAGCTCCAATCGACTAGTGGGGAGGACCCAGTACTTC.

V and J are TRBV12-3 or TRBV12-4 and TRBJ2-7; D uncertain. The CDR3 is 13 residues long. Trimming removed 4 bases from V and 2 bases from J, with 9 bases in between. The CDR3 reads CASSSNPAYEQYF. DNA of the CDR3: TGTGCCAGCAGTTCTAATCCGGCCTACGAGCAGTACTTC.

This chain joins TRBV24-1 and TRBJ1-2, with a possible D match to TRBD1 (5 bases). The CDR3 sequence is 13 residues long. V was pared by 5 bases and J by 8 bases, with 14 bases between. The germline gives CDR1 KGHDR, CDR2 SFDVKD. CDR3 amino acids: CATSAGGARGYTF. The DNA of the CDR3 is TGTGCCACCAGTGCAGGAGGGGCCAGGGGCTACACCTTC.

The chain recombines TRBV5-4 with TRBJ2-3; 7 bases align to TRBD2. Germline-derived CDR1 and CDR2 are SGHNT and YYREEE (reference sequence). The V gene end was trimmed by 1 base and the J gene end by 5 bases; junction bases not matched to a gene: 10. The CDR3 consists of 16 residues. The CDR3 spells CASSLRTSQFLDTQYF. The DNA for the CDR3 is TGTGCCAGCAGCTTGCGGACTAGTCAATTTCTAGATACGCAGTATTTT.

The CDR3 loop is CASSLEGLSNEQFF. As DNA, the CDR3 is TGCGCCAGCAGCTTGGAGGGACTGAGCAATGAGCAGTTCTTC. V gene TRBV5-1 combines with J gene TRBJ2-1; D possibly corresponds to TRBD2 (6 bases). Trimming removed 0 bases from V and 6 bases from J, with 10 bases in between. The CDR3 has 14 residues. Germline CDR1 and CDR2: SGHRS and YFSETQ. Looking up the rest from reference TRBV5-1 and TRBJ2-1 gives the full variable domain: KAGVTQTPRYLIKTRGQQVTLSCSPISGHRSVSWYQQTPGQGLQFLFEYFSETQRNKGNFPGRFSGRQFSNSRSEMNVSTLELGDSALYLCASSLEGLSNEQFFGPGTRLTVL.

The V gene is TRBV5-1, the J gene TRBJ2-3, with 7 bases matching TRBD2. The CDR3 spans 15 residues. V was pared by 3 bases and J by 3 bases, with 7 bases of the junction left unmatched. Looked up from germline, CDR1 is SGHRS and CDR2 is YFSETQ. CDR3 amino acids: CASSWGGSITDTQYF. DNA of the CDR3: TGCGCCAGCAGCTGGGGGGGTAGTATTACAGATACGCAGTATTTT. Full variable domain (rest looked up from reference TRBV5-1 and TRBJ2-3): KAGVTQTPRYLIKTRGQQVTLSCSPISGHRSVSWYQQTPGQGLQFLFEYFSETQRNKGNFPGRFSGRQFSNSRSEMNVSTLELGDSALYLCASSWGGSITDTQYFGPGTRLTVL.

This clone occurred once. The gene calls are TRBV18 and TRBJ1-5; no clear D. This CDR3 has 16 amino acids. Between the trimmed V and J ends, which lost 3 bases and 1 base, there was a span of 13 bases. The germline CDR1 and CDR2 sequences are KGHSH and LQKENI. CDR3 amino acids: CASSPVSGSSNQPQHF. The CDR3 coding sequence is TGTGCCAGCTCACCCGTTTCAGGAAGCAGCAATCAGCCCCAGCATTTT.

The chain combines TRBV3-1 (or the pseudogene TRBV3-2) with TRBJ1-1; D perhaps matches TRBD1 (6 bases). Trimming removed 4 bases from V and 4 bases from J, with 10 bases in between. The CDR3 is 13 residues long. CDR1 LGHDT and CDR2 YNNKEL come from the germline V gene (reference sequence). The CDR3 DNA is TGTGCCAGCAGCCTCGAACAGGGCACTGAAGCTTTCTTT. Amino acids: CASSLEQGTEAFF.

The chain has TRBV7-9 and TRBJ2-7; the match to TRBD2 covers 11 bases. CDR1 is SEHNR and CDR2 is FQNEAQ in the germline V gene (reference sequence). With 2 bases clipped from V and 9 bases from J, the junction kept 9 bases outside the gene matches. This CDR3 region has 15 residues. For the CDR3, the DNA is TGTGCCAGCAGCTTAAAAGGGACTAGCGGTACCCGGCAGTACTTC. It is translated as CASSLKGTSGTRQYF.

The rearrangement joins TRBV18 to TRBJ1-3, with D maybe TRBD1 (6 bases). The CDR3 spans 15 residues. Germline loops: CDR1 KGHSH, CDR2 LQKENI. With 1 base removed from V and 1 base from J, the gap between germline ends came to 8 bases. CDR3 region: CASSPRDNSGNTIYF. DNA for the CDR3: TGTGCCAGCTCACCACGGGACAATTCTGGAAACACCATATATTTT.

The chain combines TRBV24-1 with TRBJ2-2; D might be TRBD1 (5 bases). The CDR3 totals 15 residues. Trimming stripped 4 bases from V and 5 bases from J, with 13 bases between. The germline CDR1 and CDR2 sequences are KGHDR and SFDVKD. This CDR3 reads CATSDPRVGTGELFF. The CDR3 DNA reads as TGTGCCACCAGTGACCCCAGGGTTGGGACCGGGGAGCTGTTTTTT.

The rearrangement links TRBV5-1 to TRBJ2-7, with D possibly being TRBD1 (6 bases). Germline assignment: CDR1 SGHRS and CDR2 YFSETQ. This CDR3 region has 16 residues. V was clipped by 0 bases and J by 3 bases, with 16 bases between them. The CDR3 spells CASSLAIYRENYEQYF. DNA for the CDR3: TGCGCCAGCAGCTTGGCCATCTACAGGGAGAACTACGAGCAGTACTTC. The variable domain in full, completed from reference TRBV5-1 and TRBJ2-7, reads KAGVTQTPRYLIKTRGQQVTLSCSPISGHRSVSWYQQTPGQGLQFLFEYFSETQRNKGNFPGRFSGRQFSNSRSEMNVSTLELGDSALYLCASSLAIYRENYEQYFGPGTRLTVT.

The CDR3 is CASSLWATHTQYF. CDR3 bases: TGTGCCAGCAGCTTGTGGGCTACCCATACGCAGTATTTT. The rearrangement joins TRBV5-4 to TRBJ2-3; D remains unclear. V was clipped by 1 base and J by 7 bases, with 10 bases between them. Germline values: CDR1 SGHNT, CDR2 YYREEE (reference sequence). The CDR3 covers 13 residues.

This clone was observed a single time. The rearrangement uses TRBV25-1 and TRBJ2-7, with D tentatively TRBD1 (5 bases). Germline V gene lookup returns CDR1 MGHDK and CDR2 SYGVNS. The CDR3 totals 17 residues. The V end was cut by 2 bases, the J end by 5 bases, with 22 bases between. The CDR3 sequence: CASSEKFRQCEMNEQYF. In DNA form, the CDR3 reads TGTGCCAGCAGTGAAAAATTTCGACAGTGTGAAATGAACGAGCAGTACTTC.

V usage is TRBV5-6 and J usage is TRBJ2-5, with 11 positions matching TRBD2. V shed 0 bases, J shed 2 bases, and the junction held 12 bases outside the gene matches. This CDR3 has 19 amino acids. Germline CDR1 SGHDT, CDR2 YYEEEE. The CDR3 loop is CASSLVLAPIAGGQETQYF. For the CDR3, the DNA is TGTGCCAGCAGCTTGGTTCTAGCACCCATAGCGGGGGGGCAAGAGACCCAGTACTTC.

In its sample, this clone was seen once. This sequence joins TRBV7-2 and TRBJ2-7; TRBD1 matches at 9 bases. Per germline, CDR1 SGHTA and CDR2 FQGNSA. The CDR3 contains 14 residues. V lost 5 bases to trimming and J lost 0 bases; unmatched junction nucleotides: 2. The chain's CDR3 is CASSATGGSYEQYF. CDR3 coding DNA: TGTGCCAGCAGCGCGACAGGGGGCTCCTACGAGCAGTACTTC. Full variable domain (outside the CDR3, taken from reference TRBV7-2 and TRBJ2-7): GAGVSQSPSNKVTEKGKDVELRCDPISGHTALYWYRQSLGQGLEFLIYFQGNSAPDKSGLPSDRFSAERTGGSVSTLTIQRTQQEDSAVYLCASSATGGSYEQYFGPGTRLTVT.

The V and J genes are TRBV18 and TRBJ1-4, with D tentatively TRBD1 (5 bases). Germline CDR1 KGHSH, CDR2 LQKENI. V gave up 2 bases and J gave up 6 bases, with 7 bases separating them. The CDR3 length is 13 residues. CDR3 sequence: CASSPVGDEKLFF. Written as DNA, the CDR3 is TGTGCCAGCTCACCAGTAGGGGATGAAAAACTGTTTTTT.

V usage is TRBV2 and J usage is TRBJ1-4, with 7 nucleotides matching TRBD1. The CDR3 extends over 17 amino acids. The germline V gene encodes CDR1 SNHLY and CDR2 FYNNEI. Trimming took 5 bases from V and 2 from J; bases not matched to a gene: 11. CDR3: CASSSQTGRFTNEKLFF. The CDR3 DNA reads TGTGCCAGCAGTTCTCAGACAGGGAGGTTTACTAATGAAAAACTGTTTTTT.

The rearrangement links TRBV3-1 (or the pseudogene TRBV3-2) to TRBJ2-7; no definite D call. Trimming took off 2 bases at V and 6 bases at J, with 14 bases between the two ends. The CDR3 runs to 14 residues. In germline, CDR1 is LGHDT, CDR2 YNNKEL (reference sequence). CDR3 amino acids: CASSQQVTPLEQYF. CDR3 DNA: TGTGCCAGCAGCCAACAGGTTACCCCGCTCGAGCAGTACTTC.